What follows are 18 T cell receptor beta chains derived from one specimen sequenced in a study of lymphopenia after photon versus proton radiotherapy. Method: immunoSEQ multiplex PCR; TCRdb's copy keeps in-frame clones and lacks some. The sample holds 55,000 to 70,000 clones, around 92% seen once. Sequenced material: peripheral blood, taken from a patient treated with photon-based radiotherapy. The receptors here all came from a woman aged 40 to 49 with cholangiocarcinoma.

The DNA for the CDR3 is TGCGCCACCAAACGAACTACGGACACTGAAGCTTTCTTT. This gives the protein CATKRTTDTEAFF. The V call is TRBV5-1, the J call TRBJ1-1; D gene uncertain. This CDR3 region has 13 residues. Germline values: CDR1 SGHRS, CDR2 YFSETQ. V was shortened by 9 bases and J by 3 bases, with 15 bases between the two germline ends.

The chain has TRBV6-5 and TRBJ2-1, with TRBD1 matching over 7 bases. Germline CDR1 MNHEY, CDR2 SVGAGI. Losses at the gene ends were 2 bases for V and 10 bases for J; bases not matched to a gene: 8. There are 14 residues in the CDR3. The CDR3 region has the DNA TGTGCCAGCAGTTACCTCAGGGGGACCGGAGAGCAGTTCTTC. The encoded protein is CASSYLRGTGEQFF.

The V call is TRBV7-2, the J call TRBJ2-2; D is unclear. Per the germline V gene, CDR1 is SGHTA and CDR2 is FQGNSA. V lost 2 bases and J 4 bases, leaving 8 bases between the germline ends. The CDR3 extends over 14 amino acids. DNA of the CDR3: TGTGCCAGCAGCTTAACCCCGGGCACCGGGGAGCTGTTTTTT. This encodes CASSLTPGTGELFF.

The chain employs TRBV29-1 and TRBJ1-1; D may be TRBD1 (5 bases). CDR3 length: 13 amino acids. The V and J ends lost 5 bases and 11 bases respectively, with 21 bases between them. Germline V gene lookup returns CDR1 SQVTM and CDR2 ANQGSEA. CDR3 sequence reads: CSVHRDGASKAFF. The CDR3 bases are TGCAGCGTTCACCGGGACGGGGCGAGTAAGGCTTTCTTT. The full variable domain, completed using reference TRBV29-1 and TRBJ1-1, is SAVISQKPSRDICQRGTSLTIQCQVDSQVTMMFWYRQQPGQSLTLIATANQGSEATYESGFVIDKFPISRPNLTFSTLTVSNMSPEDSSIYLCSVHRDGASKAFFGQGTRLTVV.

The chain joins TRBV7-2 to TRBJ2-7; 8 positions match TRBD1. Germline lookup yields CDR1 SGHTA and CDR2 FQGNSA. V lost 3 bases, J lost 2 bases, and 6 bases stayed unmatched. The CDR3 loop spans 15 amino acids. The CDR3 sequence is CASSFRAGGAYEQYF. The CDR3 DNA sequence: TGTGCCAGCAGCTTTAGGGCAGGGGGCGCCTACGAGCAGTACTTC. Using reference TRBV7-2 and TRBJ2-7 for the parts outside the CDR3, the full variable domain is GAGVSQSPSNKVTEKGKDVELRCDPISGHTALYWYRQSLGQGLEFLIYFQGNSAPDKSGLPSDRFSAERTGGSVSTLTIQRTQQEDSAVYLCASSFRAGGAYEQYFGPGTRLTVT.

J is TRBJ1-5 and V is TRBV7-2; no firm D call. There are 13 residues in the CDR3. In germline, CDR1 is SGHTA, CDR2 FQGNSA. V was clipped by 5 bases and J by 5 bases, with 10 bases between them. The CDR3 nucleotides read TGTGCCAGCAGCCTTGGGAGTGATCAGCCCCAGCATTTT. Translated: CASSLGSDQPQHF.

J is TRBJ2-1 and V is TRBV4-1; D is unresolved. This CDR3 spans 16 amino acids. CDR1 and CDR2 from the germline V gene are MGHRA and YSYEKL. Trimming stripped 3 bases from V and 10 bases from J, with 22 bases between. This CDR3 is CASSQAPGPTRREQFF. CDR3 nucleotide sequence: TGCGCCAGCAGCCAGGCTCCTGGACCCACCCGACGGGAGCAGTTCTTC.

This clone was detected once. The V gene is TRBV28, the J gene TRBJ1-1; 10 bases align to TRBD1. The trim removed 6 bases at V and 5 bases at J, leaving 6 bases unmatched. The CDR3 runs 14 residues. Germline CDR1 is MDHEN and CDR2 is SYDVKM. DNA for the CDR3: TGTGCCAGCAGCGGGACAGGGGACGGTACTGAAGCTTTCTTT. It specifies CASSGTGDGTEAFF.

V is TRBV30 and J is TRBJ1-6; D gene unclear. Trimming took 0 bases from V and 3 from J, leaving 12 bases between them. The germline V gene has CDR1 GTSNPN and CDR2 SVGIG (reference sequence). CDR3 length: 16 amino acids. The CDR3 loop reads CAWSVVRVDYNSPLHF. The CDR3 nucleotides are TGTGCCTGGAGTGTGGTGAGGGTTGACTATAATTCACCCCTCCACTTT.

The rearrangement uses TRBV27 and TRBJ2-1; 9 positions match TRBD2. The CDR3 covers 15 residues. Germline assignment: CDR1 MNHEY and CDR2 SMNVEV (reference sequence). Germline trimming cut 6 bases from V and 4 bases from J; bases unmatched to any gene: 7. DNA for the CDR3: TGTGCCAGCAGGCTACTAGCGGGTGGTTACAATGAGCAGTTCTTC. Its protein product is CASRLLAGGYNEQFF.

The chain employs TRBV30 and TRBJ1-6, with TRBD1 identical over 10 bases. The junction had 5 bases not matched to a gene; V was cut back by 2 bases and J by 1 base. This CDR3 has 17 residues. Germline loops: CDR1 GTSNPN, CDR2 SVGIG (reference sequence). The CDR3 spells CAWSFRQGASYNSPLHF. In DNA form, the CDR3 reads TGTGCCTGGAGTTTTCGACAGGGGGCATCCTATAATTCACCCCTCCACTTT.

The V and J genes are TRBV28 and TRBJ1-2; 7 bases are a match to TRBD1. V lost 2 bases to trimming and J lost 4 bases; unmatched junction nucleotides: 4. Germline V gene lookup returns CDR1 MDHEN and CDR2 SYDVKM. This CDR3 is built from 14 residues. The CDR3 region has the DNA TGTGCCAGCAGTTTAACCGGGACAGCCTATGGCTACACCTTC. Translating gives CASSLTGTAYGYTF.

This chain links TRBV11-3 with TRBJ2-1; 7 bases fit TRBD1. The V segment lost 3 bases and the J segment 2 bases; nucleotides outside the gene matches: 4. CDR1 is SGHNT, CDR2 YENEEA, per germline. This CDR3 has 15 amino acids. For the CDR3, the DNA is TGTGCCAGCAGCTTGGAGGACAGGCCCTACAATGAGCAGTTCTTC. Its protein product is CASSLEDRPYNEQFF.

The V call is TRBV9, the J call TRBJ2-1, with TRBD2 identical over 7 bases. V lost 0 bases, J lost 6 bases, and 6 bases stayed unmatched. Germline V gene sequence: CDR1 SGDLS, CDR2 YYNGEE. The CDR3 is made up of 15 amino acids. For the CDR3, the DNA is TGTGCCAGCAGCGTAGGAGCGGGAATAAGCAATGAGCAGTTCTTC. Its translation is CASSVGAGISNEQFF.

The V call is TRBV27, the J call TRBJ2-6; 8 nucleotides match TRBD1. CDR3 length equals 16 residues. J lost 0 bases, V lost 6 bases, and 4 bases had no gene match. In germline, CDR1 is MNHEY, CDR2 SMNVEV (reference sequence). In DNA, the CDR3 is TGTGCCAGCAGAGGACAGGGCCGCTCTGGGGCCAACGTCCTGACTTTC. Translating it yields CASRGQGRSGANVLTF.

The CDR3 nucleotides are TGTGCCGCGAACCCCGAGCGGCACTACGAGCAGTACTTC. Translation: CAANPERHYEQYF. This chain uses TRBV10-3 with TRBJ2-7, with D possibly TRBD2 on 5 matching bases. The length of the CDR3 is 13 residues. Germline CDR1 ENHRY, CDR2 SYGVKD. Trimming took 11 bases from V and 3 from J, leaving 17 bases between them.

The chain employs TRBV29-1 and TRBJ2-7; D unresolved. The germline CDR1 and CDR2 sequences are SQVTM and ANQGSEA. This CDR3 has 13 amino acids. Trimming pared 5 bases from V and 0 bases from J, leaving 11 bases between. DNA for the CDR3: TGCAGCGTTCCTGGGCCAGCCTCCTACGAGCAGTACTTC. Residues: CSVPGPASYEQYF.

Concerning this clone: Other DNA sequences in the same sample also yield this CDR3. V is TRBV6-5 and J is TRBJ1-5; the D gene is possibly TRBD1 (6 bases). V lost 7 bases to trimming and J lost 2 bases, with 15 bases between them. Germline V gene data show CDR1 as MNHEY and CDR2 as SVGAGI. This CDR3 contains 15 residues. The CDR3 loop reads CASTIQGRGNQPQHF. In DNA, the CDR3 is TGTGCCAGCACCATACAGGGTCGGGGCAATCAGCCCCAGCATTTT.